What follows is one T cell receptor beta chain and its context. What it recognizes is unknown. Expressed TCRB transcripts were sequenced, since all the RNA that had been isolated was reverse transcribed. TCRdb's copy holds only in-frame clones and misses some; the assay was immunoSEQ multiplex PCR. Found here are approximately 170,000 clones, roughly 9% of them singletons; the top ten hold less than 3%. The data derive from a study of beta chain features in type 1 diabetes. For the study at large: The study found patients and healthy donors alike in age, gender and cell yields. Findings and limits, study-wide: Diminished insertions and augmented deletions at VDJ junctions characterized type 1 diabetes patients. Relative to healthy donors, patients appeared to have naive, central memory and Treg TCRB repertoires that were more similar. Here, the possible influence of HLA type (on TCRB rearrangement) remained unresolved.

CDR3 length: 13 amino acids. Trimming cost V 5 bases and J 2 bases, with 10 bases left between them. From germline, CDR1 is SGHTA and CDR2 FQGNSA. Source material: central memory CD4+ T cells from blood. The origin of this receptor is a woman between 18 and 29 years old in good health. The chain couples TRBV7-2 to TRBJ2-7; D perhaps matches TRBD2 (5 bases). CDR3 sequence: CASSPGKAYEQYF. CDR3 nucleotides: TGTGCCAGCAGCCCCGGGAAAGCCTACGAGCAGTACTTC.